This T cell receptor (beta chain) was obtained from a study of T cells in Graves' hyperthyroidism and ophthalmopathy. This clonotype was picked up many times. Per the germline V gene, CDR1 is LGHDT and CDR2 is YNNKEL (reference sequence). The CDR3 loop spans 14 amino acids. Germline trimming cut 0 bases from V and 4 bases from J; bases unmatched to any gene: 2. Regions amplified from RNA transcripts were the TCR beta CDR3 regions. Carried out on the TCR CDR3, a first-round RT-PCR used the HTBI primer set. Each CDR3 protein is one row after TCRdb ran MiXCR on the multiplex PCR reads. Of a few hundred thousand distinct CDR3 sequences listed, approximately 14% were seen once; the top ten hold approximately 35%.

The rearrangement uses TRBV3-1 and TRBJ2-5; 7 bases fit TRBD2. The clonotype comes from a woman aged 35 to 49 with Graves' ophthalmopathy. The source material was blood. The CDR3 protein is CASSQDAGVETQYF. CDR3 coding DNA: TGTGCCAGCAGCCAAGATGCGGGAGTAGAGACCCAGTACTTC.